These T cell receptor beta chains were read from a single sample in a study of beta chain features in type 1 diabetes. The data were produced by immunoSEQ multiplex PCR, yet TCRdb's version contains in-frame clones alone and is incomplete. Of a few hundred thousand clones in the sample, roughly 17% are singletons; the top ten hold approximately 0.081%. Material for sequencing was naive CD4+ T cells from blood. The receptors were sampled from a man aged 30 to 39 with type 1 diabetes. Each CDR3 is given with its conserved first and last residue. The D gene is left open where the match is weak. The size of a clone is reported for some rows only, either as once, few or many, or as a class for expanded clones.

TRBD2,-,TRBV7-9,TRBJ2-4,TGTGCCAGCAGCCATCCGGGACTAGGGAGTCGAGACAAAAACATTCAGTACTTC,CASSHPGLGSRDKNIQYF
TRBD2,-,TRBV2,TRBJ2-7,TGTGCCACCCAGCGGGAGGTCTACTACGAGCAGTACTTC,CATQREVYYEQYF
-,-,TRBV29-1,TRBJ1-1,TGCAGCGTCACCAAGAGGGGTTTGAGCACTGAAGCTTTCTTT,CSVTKRGLSTEAFF
TRBD2,-,TRBV7-2,TRBJ2-3,TGTGCCAGCAGCCCCCGGCTAGCGGGCACAGATACGCAGTATTTT,CASSPRLAGTDTQYF
-,few,TRBV7-9,TRBJ1-5,TGTGCCAGCAGCTTAGCAGACGGACACAATCAGCCCCAGCATTTT,CASSLADGHNQPQHF
TRBD1,-,TRBV7-3,TRBJ1-2,TGTGCCAGCAGCCCCGACAGGGTTGGCTACACCTTC,CASSPDRVGYTF
TRBD2,few,TRBV29-1,TRBJ2-1,TGCAGCGTTGCTGGGACCGGGAGGGCCTCCTACAATGAGCAGTTCTTC,CSVAGTGRASYNEQFF
TRBD1,few,TRBV29-1,TRBJ2-7,TGCAGCGCCAGGACAGGGGTTAGCTCCTACGAGCAGTACTTC,CSARTGVSSYEQYF
TRBD1,-,TRBV9,TRBJ1-1,TGTGCCAGCAGCCCCCGGACAGGACCAGGGGCAGCTTTCTTT,CASSPRTGPGAAFF
-,few,TRBV29-1,TRBJ1-2,TGCAGCGATATAACCCGGAGGGGCTACACCTTC,CSDITRRGYTF
TRBD1,-,TRBV5-4,TRBJ2-3,TGTGCCAGCAAGGTGGACAGGGGAGGAGATACGCAGTATTTT,CASKVDRGGDTQYF
-,few,TRBV7-9,TRBJ1-5,TGTGCCAGCAGCTCCCGTAGTACGGGCAATCAGCCCCAGCATTTT,CASSSRSTGNQPQHF
-,-,TRBV30,TRBJ1-2,TGTGCCTGGAGTGTCCGGTTGACAGCACCCAACTATGGCTACACCTTC,CAWSVRLTAPNYGYTF
-,-,TRBV29-1,TRBJ2-4,TGCAGCGTTGCGCCCCTTATGCAAAACATTCAGTACTTC,CSVAPLMQNIQYF
-,-,TRBV9,TRBJ2-5,TGTGCCAGCAGCTCACACAGGAACGCAGAGACCCAGTACTTC,CASSSHRNAETQYF
TRBD1,few,TRBV6-5,TRBJ2-3,TGTGCCAGCAGTTACTCCGGGACAGGGGGCACAGATACGCAGTATTTT,CASSYSGTGGTDTQYF
TRBD2,-,TRBV7-2,TRBJ2-1,TGTGCCAGCAGCTCCCTCCGGACTAGCTACAATGAGCAGTTCTTC,CASSSLRTSYNEQFF
TRBD1,-,TRBV27,TRBJ2-5,TGTGCCAGCAGTTTATCCGGGACAGGGTTCTTTAAGACCCAGTACTTC,CASSLSGTGFFKTQYF
-,-,TRBV14,TRBJ1-2,TGTGCCAGCAGCCAAGATTGGCAGACTTATGGCTACACCTTC,CASSQDWQTYGYTF
-,few,TRBV29-1,TRBJ2-3,TGCAGCGTTGAATCGGGTTTTAGCACAGATACGCAGTATTTT,CSVESGFSTDTQYF
TRBD2,-,TRBV4-3,TRBJ2-3,TGCGCCAGCAGTCGACTAGCGGGAGACGGGGTTGCAACAGATACGCAGTATTTT,CASSRLAGDGVATDTQYF
TRBD2,few,TRBV29-1,TRBJ2-3,TGCAGCGTTAATGGACTAGCGGGAAAGACAGATACGCAGTATTTT,CSVNGLAGKTDTQYF
TRBD1,-,TRBV27,TRBJ2-3,TGTGCCAGCAGCCGAGGACAGGGGAGGACAGATACGCAGTATTTT,CASSRGQGRTDTQYF
-,few,TRBV4-3,TRBJ1-2,TGCGCCAGCAGCCAGGAAGACAGCGGCTACACCTTC,CASSQEDSGYTF
-,-,TRBV7-2,TRBJ2-7,TGTGCCAGCAGCTTATACTCTCGCGAGCAGTACTTC,CASSLYSREQYF
-,-,TRBV30,TRBJ2-7,TGTGCCTGGAGTGTAGTTGGAGCCTTGGTGGACGAGCAGTACTTC,CAWSVVGALVDEQYF
-,-,TRBV25-1,TRBJ1-2,TGTGCCAGCAGGGATCAAAACTATGGCTACACCTTC,CASRDQNYGYTF
-,-,TRBV7-2,TRBJ2-5,TGTGCCAGCAGCTTAGCCCTTCGCCAAGAGACCCAGTACTTC,CASSLALRQETQYF
-,-,TRBV30,TRBJ2-7,TGTGCCTGGAGAAGGGACCGCAGCTCCTACGAGCAGTACTTC,CAWRRDRSSYEQYF
-,few,TRBV29-1,TRBJ2-7,TGCAGCGTTGTCAGTCTCCGTGTGGGCGAGCAGTACTTC,CSVVSLRVGEQYF
-,-,TRBV4-3,TRBJ2-7,TGCGCCAGCAGCCAAGTGGGTCGTGGATACGAGCAGTACTTC,CASSQVGRGYEQYF
-,few,TRBV11-2,TRBJ1-4,TGTGCCAGCAGCCAAGACAGGGAAAAACTGTTTTTT,CASSQDREKLFF
TRBD1,-,TRBV19,TRBJ2-7,TGTGCCAGTAGTGTGTTACGACAGGGTTCCTACGAGCAGTACTTC,CASSVLRQGSYEQYF
TRBD1,few,TRBV29-1,TRBJ2-7,TGCAGCGTGGACTCCGTCCAGGGGGCGACTGAGCAGTACTTC,CSVDSVQGATEQYF
-,few,TRBV2,TRBJ1-4,TGTGCCAGCGGGAGTCAGGGAGAAAAACTGTTTTTT,CASGSQGEKLFF
-,few,TRBV29-1,TRBJ2-5,TGCAGCGTCAACAGGGGAGGCCAAGAGACCCAGTACTTC,CSVNRGGQETQYF
-,-,TRBV5-4,TRBJ2-7,TGTGCCAGCAGCTTGGCGCGGGCGGAGCAGTACTTC,CASSLARAEQYF
-,-,TRBV4-1,TRBJ2-4,TGCGCCAGCAGCCAAGTAAATTTAGGGGAGGCCAAAAACATTCAGTACTTC,CASSQVNLGEAKNIQYF
TRBD2,few,TRBV6-9,TRBJ2-7,TGTGCCAGCAGCCTAGAAGAGCCTACGGCGGGAGGCCTCTCCTACGAGCAGTACTTC,CASSLEEPTAGGLSYEQYF
TRBD2,-,TRBV29-1,TRBJ2-1,TGCAGCGTTCGAAGGGGACTACCATCCAATGAGCAGTTCTTC,CSVRRGLPSNEQFF